The text below deals with one TCR beta chain. This entry comes from a study of technical replicates of blood from a few donors. The CDR3 sequence is 16 residues long. Germline values: CDR1 LNHNV, CDR2 YYDKDF (reference sequence). J lost 5 bases, V lost 5 bases, and 7 bases had no gene match. Clones were read by immunoSEQ multiplex PCR, and TCRdb kept only the in-frame ones, dropping some. The sample lists about 67,000 clones, about 98% seen once, with 0.16% in the top ten. Sequencing was performed on T cells isolated from PBMCs. This rearrangement joins TRBV15 to TRBJ2-5; the match to TRBD2 covers 14 bases. The clonotype originates from a human donor in good health. In DNA, the CDR3 is TGTGCCACCAGCCGGAGACTAGCGGGGGGGGATGAGACCCAGTACTTC. Its translation is CATSRRLAGGDETQYF.